Following are 32 T cell receptor beta chains from one sample sequenced in a study of T-cell memory formation after mild COVID-19. In TCRdb, the 5' RACE reads were re-called with MiXCR into one record per CDR3 protein. The sample shows about 340,000 distinct CDR3 sequences, more than 15% of them seen only once. The specimen sequenced was PBMCs or a T cell subset sorted from them (not recorded which). These receptors were obtained from a man between 18 and 35 years old who had mild COVID-19 (a few samples of this study predate the infection). Cell type and time point are not known.

This clonotype was detected a few times. This chain connects TRBV29-1 to TRBJ2-3, with 14 bases aligning to TRBD2. The junction had 3 bases not matched to a gene; V was cut back by 6 bases and J by 1 base. CDR3 length equals 15 residues. Germline V gene data show CDR1 as SQVTM and CDR2 as ANQGSEA. This chain's CDR3 is CSVAGLAGGTDTQYF. CDR3 coding DNA: TGCAGCGTGGCGGGACTAGCGGGGGGCACAGATACGCAGTATTTT.

This clonotype has a handful of counts. The chain employs TRBV5-1 and TRBJ1-4, with 8 positions matching TRBD1. This CDR3 has 14 residues. V was pared by 5 bases and J by 3 bases, with 3 bases of the junction left unmatched. CDR1 is SGHRS, CDR2 YFSETQ, per germline. The CDR3 DNA follows: TGCGCCAGCAGGATGACAGGGGCTAATGAAAAACTGTTTTTT. Translated, it gives CASRMTGANEKLFF.

The chain is built from TRBV20-1 and TRBJ2-7; 9 bases are a match to TRBD1. The germline V gene has CDR1 DFQATT and CDR2 SNEGSKA (reference sequence). Trimming took 6 bases from V and 5 from J; bases not matched to a gene: 8. The CDR3 spans 13 residues. Written as DNA, the CDR3 is TGCAGTGCACTACAGGGGGCGGTAGACGAGCAGTACTTC. It specifies CSALQGAVDEQYF.

In nucleotides, the CDR3 is TGTGCCACCAGCAGAGCCGGGCGGGGGGATGAAGAGACCCAGTACTTC. Protein sequence: CATSRAGRGDEETQYF. The rearrangement joins TRBV15 to TRBJ2-5; TRBD2 agrees at 8 bases. With 1 base clipped from V and 3 bases from J, the junction kept 7 bases outside the gene matches. The CDR3 is made up of 16 amino acids. Germline CDR1 is LNHNV and CDR2 is YYDKDF (reference sequence).

The chain uses TRBV29-1 and TRBJ2-1; unclear D gene. This CDR3 region has 11 residues. The V gene lost 2 bases and the J gene lost 5 bases, with 4 bases spanning the gap. CDR1 is SQVTM and CDR2 is ANQGSEA in the germline V gene. DNA of the CDR3: TGCAGCGTTGAATTCGACAATGAGCAGTTCTTC. It translates to CSVEFDNEQFF.

This clonotype was observed many times. The V and J genes are TRBV5-1 and TRBJ2-1, with TRBD1 identical over 7 bases. With 4 bases clipped from V and 9 bases from J, the junction kept 10 bases outside the gene matches. Germline-derived CDR1 and CDR2 are SGHRS and YFSETQ. The CDR3 is 14 amino acids. CDR3 protein: CASSVGQLKGEQFF. The CDR3 coding sequence is TGCGCCAGCAGCGTGGGACAGCTCAAAGGTGAGCAGTTCTTC.

This clonotype was detected a few times. This sequence joins TRBV7-2 and TRBJ2-1; D call uncertain. The CDR3 is 14 residues long. Germline lookup yields CDR1 SGHTA and CDR2 FQGNSA. V was pared by 5 bases and J by 8 bases, with 16 bases between. CDR3 DNA: TGTGCCAGCAGCCGAACAGAGGTTGAGCATGAGCAGTTCTTC. Translating gives CASSRTEVEHEQFF.

This clonotype was found a few times. The rearrangement joins TRBV12-3 or TRBV12-4 to TRBJ2-5, with TRBD2 matching over 14 bases. The CDR3 loop spans 16 amino acids. Trimming took 4 bases from V and 4 from J; bases not matched to a gene: 5. CDR3 amino acids: CASSYTGLAGGETQYF. In DNA form, the CDR3 reads TGTGCCAGCAGTTACACCGGACTAGCGGGGGGAGAGACCCAGTACTTC.

This clonotype was observed a few times. V usage is TRBV20-1 and J usage is TRBJ2-7; weak D call: TRBD2 (5 bases). From germline, CDR1 is DFQATT and CDR2 SNEGSKA (reference sequence). Trimming took 3 bases from V and 4 from J, leaving 10 bases between them. There are 12 residues in the CDR3. DNA of the CDR3: TGCAGTGCTAGCCGGACTGATTACGAGCAGTACGTC. Translated, it gives CSASRTDYEQYV.

This clonotype was detected many times. V and J are TRBV11-3 and TRBJ2-1, with D perhaps matching TRBD2 (6 bases). Germline CDR1 and CDR2: SGHNT and YENEEA. Trimming pared 3 bases from V and 2 bases from J, leaving 8 bases between. The CDR3 has 14 amino acids. The CDR3 DNA is TGTGCCAGCAGCTTCGGAGGGGCCTACAATGAGCAGTTCTTC. Amino acid sequence: CASSFGGAYNEQFF.

This clonotype was observed a few times. This sequence joins TRBV7-9 and TRBJ1-6; D uncertain. V lost 5 bases, J lost 9 bases, and 11 bases lay in between. The CDR3 spans 13 residues. Germline V CDR1 and CDR2: SEHNR, FQNEAQ (reference sequence). This CDR3 is CASSPPSGSPLHF. DNA for the CDR3: TGTGCCAGCAGCCCACCTTCGGGTTCACCCCTCCACTTT.

This clonotype came up a few times. The genes are TRBV10-3 and TRBJ2-1, with 7 bases lining up with TRBD1. V shed 0 bases, J shed 7 bases, and the junction held 6 bases outside the gene matches. CDR1 is ENHRY, CDR2 SYGVKD, per germline. This CDR3 is 15 amino acids long. CDR3 sequence reads: CAISESTGERNEQFF. The CDR3 nucleotides are TGTGCCATCAGTGAGTCTACAGGGGAGAGGAATGAGCAGTTCTTC.

This clonotype turned up a few times. J is TRBJ2-2 and V is TRBV13; TRBD1 matches at 9 bases. The length of the CDR3 is 15 residues. CDR1 PRHDT and CDR2 FYEKMQ come from the germline V gene (reference sequence). Trimming took 4 bases from V and 4 from J; bases not matched to a gene: 4. CDR3 sequence (DNA): TGTGCCAGCAGCTCACAGGGGGCAGGCACCGGGGAGCTGTTTTTT. Translated, it gives CASSSQGAGTGELFF. Full variable domain (outside the CDR3, taken from reference TRBV13 and TRBJ2-2): AAGVIQSPRHLIKEKRETATLKCYPIPRHDTVYWYQQGPGQDPQFLISFYEKMQSDKGSIPDRFSAQQFSDYHSELNMSSLELGDSALYFCASSSQGAGTGELFFGEGSRLTVL.

This clonotype was seen only a few times. The rearrangement links TRBV12-3 or TRBV12-4 to TRBJ2-7; D unclear. Trimming removed 3 bases from V and 2 bases from J, with 8 bases in between. CDR3 length equals 13 residues. CDR3 coding DNA: TGTGCCAGCAGTTTGGCAGGTGCCTACGAGCAGTACGTC. It translates to CASSLAGAYEQYV.

This clonotype was counted only a few times. V is TRBV6-2 or TRBV6-3 and J is TRBJ2-4; perhaps TRBD1 as D (6 bases). Per the germline V gene, CDR1 is MNHEY and CDR2 is SVGEGT. The CDR3 is 15 amino acids. V was trimmed by 6 bases and J by 0 bases, leaving 12 bases between them. This CDR3 is CASRGHRPAKNIQYF. DNA of the CDR3: TGTGCCAGCAGGGGACACCGGCCAGCCAAAAACATTCAGTACTTC.

The chain carries TRBV27 and TRBJ2-7; D is perhaps TRBD2 (6 bases). Between the trimmed V and J ends, which lost 7 bases and 5 bases, there was a span of 18 bases. The CDR3 totals 14 residues. Germline CDR1 and CDR2: MNHEY and SMNVEV (reference sequence). The DNA for the CDR3 is TGTGCCAGCACCCCGACCGGGCCGGGGGACGAGCAGTACTTC. As protein: CASTPTGPGDEQYF.

The J gene is TRBJ2-1, the V gene TRBV11-2; the D gene is possibly TRBD2 (7 bases). This CDR3 spans 12 amino acids. Trimming pared 6 bases from V and 9 bases from J, leaving 12 bases between. Germline CDR1 is SGHAT and CDR2 is FQNNGV. CDR3 sequence reads: CASRLGGVEQFF. CDR3 DNA: TGTGCCAGCAGACTAGGGGGGGTTGAGCAGTTCTTC.

The chain recombines TRBV18 with TRBJ1-3; no clear D. Germline V gene lookup returns CDR1 KGHSH and CDR2 LQKENI. The V end lost 2 bases, the J end lost 0 bases, and 11 bases lay between the germline ends. This CDR3 spans 16 amino acids. CDR3 residues: CASSPGLPFSGNTIYF. DNA for the CDR3: TGTGCCAGCTCACCAGGGCTCCCGTTCTCTGGAAACACCATATATTTT.

The chain uses TRBV6-1 and TRBJ2-1; 8 bases match TRBD1. The CDR3 has 14 amino acids. Germline values: CDR1 MNHNS, CDR2 SASEGT. J was trimmed by 7 bases and V by 7 bases; bases with no gene match: 9. Written as DNA, the CDR3 is TGTGCCAGCACTGTAGACAGGACAGGGAATGAGCAGTTCTTC. This encodes CASTVDRTGNEQFF.

CDR3 in DNA: TGCGCCAGCAGTCAATGGACAGGGGGCGGATACGAGCAGTACGTC. The encoded protein is CASSQWTGGGYEQYV. The rearrangement uses TRBV23-1 and TRBJ2-7; 11 nucleotides agree with TRBD1. TRBV23-1 is assigned to the ORF class and has an uncertain function. V shed 1 base and J 4 bases; nucleotides not matched to a gene: 3. This CDR3 region has 15 residues.

This chain joins TRBV5-8 and TRBJ2-7, with D possibly being TRBD2 (6 bases). Looked up from germline, CDR1 is SGHTS and CDR2 is YDEGEE. The CDR3 has 13 residues. The V end was cut by 0 bases, the J end by 9 bases, with 13 bases between. The CDR3 DNA sequence: TGTGCCAGCAGCTTGGAGCCAGGGAGGTTGCAGTACGTC. It translates to CASSLEPGRLQYV.

This chain links TRBV12-3 or TRBV12-4 with TRBJ1-5; 8 bases agree with TRBD1. The V gene end was trimmed by 6 bases and the J gene end by 3 bases; junction bases not matched to a gene: 4. This CDR3 is built from 14 residues. DNA of the CDR3: TGTGCCAGCAGCTTGGACAGGGCCAATCAGCCCCAGCATTTT. This encodes CASSLDRANQPQHF.

The J gene is TRBJ2-2, the V gene TRBV6-6; TRBD1 is a possible D gene (6 bases). The CDR3 is made up of 12 amino acids. Per the germline V gene, CDR1 is MNHNY and CDR2 is SVGAGI (reference sequence). Trimming stripped 10 bases from V and 4 bases from J, with 10 bases between. The CDR3 DNA follows: TGTGCCATTCAGGGGATCACCGGGGAGCTGTTTTTT. This translates into CAIQGITGELFF.

This clonotype showed up just once. The chain links TRBV4-3 to TRBJ2-7; no clear D. Germline CDR1 reads LGHNA; CDR2 reads YSLEER. The V end was cut by 0 bases, the J end by 3 bases, with 9 bases between. This CDR3 region has 14 residues. The CDR3 DNA reads TGCGCCAGCAGCCAAGATAAGGATGACTACGAGCAGTACTTC. Amino acid sequence: CASSQDKDDYEQYF.

The rearrangement links TRBV5-1 to TRBJ1-1; the D gene is possibly TRBD1 (6 bases). CDR1 is SGHRS and CDR2 is YFSETQ in the germline V gene. This CDR3 spans 13 amino acids. V was trimmed by 7 bases and J by 1 base, leaving 11 bases between them. CDR3 residues: CASATQGNTEAFF. The CDR3 DNA reads as TGCGCCAGCGCAACACAGGGGAACACTGAAGCTTTCTTT.

In this sample, this clonotype turned up a few times. The V gene is TRBV7-2, the J gene TRBJ2-7; D is possibly TRBD2 (6 bases). This CDR3 has 14 residues. The germline V and J ends were trimmed by 5 bases and 2 bases, with 13 bases remaining between them. CDR1 is SGHTA and CDR2 is FQGNSA in the germline V gene. The CDR3 region has the DNA TGTGCCAGCAGCCACGGGACTTCCACCTACGAGCAGTACGTC. Its translation: CASSHGTSTYEQYV.

The rearrangement uses TRBV20-1 and TRBJ2-3, with 13 bases fitting TRBD2. This CDR3 has 17 residues. CDR1 DFQATT and CDR2 SNEGSKA come from the germline V gene (reference sequence). J lost 6 bases, V lost 0 bases, and 9 bases had no gene match. The CDR3 DNA is TGCAGTGCTAGAGATGGGACTAGCGGGGCCTCCTGGGATACGCAGTATTTT. Translated, it gives CSARDGTSGASWDTQYF.

V gene TRBV25-1 combines with J gene TRBJ2-2, with 8 nucleotides matching TRBD2. Unmatched junction bases numbered 10, after V lost 4 bases and J lost 6 bases. The V gene's germline CDR1 is MGHDK and CDR2 SYGVNS. The CDR3 extends over 16 amino acids. CDR3 protein: CASSAPGGGGSGELFF. The CDR3, as DNA: TGTGCCAGCAGTGCACCCGGAGGCGGGGGGTCCGGGGAGCTGTTTTTT.

This clonotype showed up just a few times. The CDR3 bases are TGCGCCAGCAGCTTATTGGCGGCCAGGGGAGAGACCCAGTACTTC. Protein: CASSLLAARGETQYF. The chain is built from TRBV5-1 and TRBJ2-5, with a weak D call TRBD1 (6 bases). Germline CDR1 SGHRS, CDR2 YFSETQ. This CDR3 spans 15 amino acids. The V end lost 2 bases, the J end lost 4 bases, and 15 bases lay between the germline ends. Complete variable domain (other parts from reference TRBV5-1 and TRBJ2-5): KAGVTQTPRYLIKTRGQQVTLSCSPISGHRSVSWYQQTPGQGLQFLFEYFSETQRNKGNFPGRFSGRQFSNSRSEMNVSTLELGDSALYLCASSLLAARGETQYFGPGTRLLVL.

V and J are TRBV7-2 and TRBJ2-7; 7 positions agree with TRBD2. CDR3 length: 14 residues. CDR1 SGHTA and CDR2 FQGNSA come from the germline V gene. The V and J ends lost 8 bases and 5 bases, in that order; junction bases with no gene match: 12. The CDR3 loop reads CASSQGLAENEQYF. Written as DNA, the CDR3 is TGTGCCAGCTCCCAAGGGCTAGCGGAGAACGAGCAGTACTTC. The full variable domain, in which reference TRBV7-2 and TRBJ2-7 provide the parts outside the CDR3, is GAGVSQSPSNKVTEKGKDVELRCDPISGHTALYWYRQSLGQGLEFLIYFQGNSAPDKSGLPSDRFSAERTGGSVSTLTIQRTQQEDSAVYLCASSQGLAENEQYFGPGTRLTVT.

This clonotype was found a few times. This CDR3 reads CASSFPRDREAQLFF. The DNA of the CDR3 is TGTGCCAGCAGCTTCCCCCGGGACAGGGAAGCACAACTGTTTTTT. The chain couples TRBV7-9 to TRBJ1-4, with TRBD1 matching over 9 bases. V dropped 3 bases and J dropped 12; count of bases not matched to a gene: 11. The CDR3 runs 15 residues. Germline V gives CDR1 SEHNR, CDR2 FQNEAQ (reference sequence).

The chain has TRBV25-1 and TRBJ2-3; 16 bases are a match to TRBD2. Trimming at V came to 3 bases and at J to 9 bases, leaving 6 bases not matched to a gene. This CDR3 is 16 amino acids long. Germline V gene sequence: CDR1 MGHDK, CDR2 SYGVNS. The DNA of the CDR3 is TGTGCCAGCAGTGAGGGACTAGCGGGGGGGGCATGGACGCAGTATTTT. It codes for CASSEGLAGGAWTQYF.